This TCR beta chain was profiled in a study of blood T cell repertoires in COVID-19. Turning to the study itself: In each case, the material was cDNA or gDNA derived from T cells, B-cell-depleted T cells, or PBMCs.

This CDR3 has 13 amino acids. The junction had 4 bases not matched to a gene; V was cut back by 3 bases and J by 6 bases. Germline values: CDR1 SGHTA, CDR2 FQGTGA. Here immunoSEQ multiplex PCR was the method, and the copy in TCRdb shows in-frame clones only, minus some. The sample carries approximately 250,000 clones, over 75% recorded once. Seattle researchers signed up patients amid active infection and tracked them longitudinally. V usage is TRBV7-3 and J usage is TRBJ2-7, with 8 bases aligning to TRBD1. Sequencing was done on a sample of peripheral blood. This receptor was obtained from an older woman with COVID-19, enrolled during active disease. CDR3 residues: CASSFWTGTEQYF. CDR3 in DNA: TGTGCCAGCAGCTTCTGGACAGGGACCGAGCAGTACTTC.